This T cell receptor (beta chain) stems from a study of shared clonotypes between healthy human individuals. CDR3 length: 12 residues. Germline V gene data show CDR1 as SEHNR and CDR2 as FQNEAQ (reference sequence). The germline V and J ends were trimmed by 1 base and 15 bases, with 13 bases remaining between them. Generated by immunoSEQ multiplex PCR, the TCRdb table keeps only in-frame clones and is missing some. This sample has 2 million to 2.5 million clones; 85% to 95% occur once, and the top ten carry more than 0.35%. This sequence was found in a man between 18 and 29 years old in good health. Some clones in this sample may be carry-over from other donors' samples. The sample was naive CD4+ T cells from PBMCs. Stated subset: CD45RA+ positively selected. The chain uses TRBV7-9 and TRBJ2-1, with D possibly matching TRBD1 (5 bases). DNA for the CDR3: TGTGCCAGCAGCTTAGGTGACAGAAGAACGTTCTTC. Translated, it gives CASSLGDRRTFF.